These T cell receptor beta chains were read from a single sample in a study of spatial heterogeneity in lung cancer. TCRdb itself ran the 5' RACE reads through MiXCR, one entry per CDR3 protein. The sample gives 2,500 to 3,500 distinct CDR3 sequences, 9.5% to 14% of which show up once; approximately 12% is in the top ten. The starting material was lung tumor tissue, obtained at surgery. The receptors originated from a male donor with early-stage non-small cell lung cancer. CDR3s include the opening cysteine and the closing phenylalanine or tryptophan. D genes are given only for firm matches. Size tells how often a clone was seen (once, few, many) or the class of an expanded clone, and some rows leave it out.

>TRBJ1-1|NA|many|TRBV20-1
CSAIQRTDRRAEAFF
TGCAGTGCTATTCAGAGGACAGACCGAAGGGCTGAAGCTTTCTTT
>TRBJ2-3|NA|few|TRBV20-1
CSASPRGYF
TGCAGTGCGTCCCCCCGGGGGTATTTT
>TRBJ2-2|TRBD2|medium-sized|TRBV7-2
CASSWEGPNTGELFF
TGTGCCAGCAGCTGGGAGGGCCCGAACACCGGGGAGCTGTTTTTT
>TRBJ1-6|TRBD1|NA|TRBV6-5
CASSYSRTGDSPLHF
TGTGCCAGCAGTTACTCCCGGACAGGGGATTCACCCCTCCACTTT
>TRBJ1-4|TRBD1|NA|TRBV6-5
CASSRDRGEKLFF
TGTGCCAGCAGCCGGGACAGGGGTGAAAAACTGTTTTTT
>TRBJ2-2|TRBD2|medium-sized|TRBV27
CASSPIAGLNTGELFF
TGTGCCAGCAGTCCTATAGCGGGATTGAACACCGGGGAGCTGTTTTTT
>TRBJ1-1|NA|medium-sized|TRBV6-5
CASSYSWGAGTEAFF
TGTGCCAGCAGTTACTCCTGGGGCGCAGGCACTGAAGCTTTCTTT
>TRBJ2-5|TRBD2|medium-sized|TRBV24-1
CATSVAGLQETQYF
TGTGCCACCAGTGTAGCGGGCCTACAAGAGACCCAGTACTTC
>TRBJ2-7|NA|large|TRBV27
CASSLSPVYEQYF
TGTGCCAGCAGCCTGTCTCCCGTCTACGAGCAGTACTTC
>TRBJ1-5|NA|medium-sized|TRBV14
CASSQQVNQPQHF
TGTGCCAGCAGCCAACAGGTCAATCAGCCCCAGCATTTT
>TRBJ2-1|TRBD2|medium-sized|TRBV11-2
CASSFSGRWGGNEQFF
TGTGCCAGCAGCTTTAGCGGGAGGTGGGGGGGCAATGAGCAGTTCTTC
>TRBJ2-2|NA|medium-sized|TRBV12-3/TRBV12-4
CASSLQGDGELFF
TGTGCCAGCAGTCTACAGGGAGACGGGGAGCTGTTTTTT
>TRBJ2-3|NA|many|TRBV6-2/TRBV6-3
CASSITDTQYF
TGTGCCAGCAGTATTACAGATACGCAGTATTTT
>TRBJ1-6|NA|medium-sized|TRBV2
CASSEHRGSYNSPLHF
TGTGCCAGCAGTGAACATCGGGGCTCCTATAATTCACCCCTCCACTTT
>TRBJ2-7|TRBD1|medium-sized|TRBV28
CASRGTGAYEQYF
TGTGCCAGCAGGGGGACAGGGGCCTACGAGCAGTACTTC
>TRBJ1-1|NA|NA|TRBV6-5
CASSYSVGVGTEAFF
TGTGCCAGCAGTTACTCCGTAGGGGTTGGCACTGAAGCTTTCTTT
>TRBJ1-2|NA|medium-sized|TRBV12-5
CASGRTAGDLYGYTF
TGTGCTAGTGGACGTACGGCAGGAGACCTCTATGGCTACACCTTC
>TRBJ1-1|NA|NA|TRBV6-1
CASSEALRGNGAFF
TGTGCCAGCAGTGAAGCGCTTCGAGGGAACGGAGCTTTCTTT
>TRBJ2-2|NA|medium-sized|TRBV6-1
CAIVVGQTTGELFF
TGTGCCATCGTAGTGGGGCAGACCACCGGGGAGCTGTTTTTT
>TRBJ1-1|TRBD1|large|TRBV6-6
CASRGTAENTEAFF
TGTGCCAGCAGGGGGACAGCCGAGAACACTGAAGCTTTCTTT
>TRBJ1-1|NA|medium-sized|TRBV29-1
CSVDWSYSEAFF
TGCAGCGTTGATTGGTCGTACTCTGAAGCTTTCTTT
>TRBJ1-1|TRBD1|medium-sized|TRBV6-2/TRBV6-3
CASSYRGLTEAFF
TGTGCCAGCAGTTACAGGGGGCTTACTGAAGCTTTCTTT
>TRBJ2-3|TRBD2|NA|TRBV3-1
CASSPLAGGGTDTQYF
TGTGCCAGCAGCCCTCTAGCGGGGGGCGGCACAGATACGCAGTATTTT
>TRBJ1-4|TRBD1|medium-sized|TRBV19
CASSPGTATNEKLFF
TGTGCCAGTAGTCCCGGGACAGCCACTAATGAAAAACTGTTTTTT
>TRBJ2-5|TRBD1|medium-sized|TRBV2
CASSEGQGAYETQYF
TGTGCCAGCAGTGAAGGACAGGGGGCTTATGAGACCCAGTACTTC
>TRBJ1-1|NA|few|TRBV13
CASSSDGFTEAFF
TGTGCCAGCAGCTCCGACGGATTCACTGAAGCTTTCTTT
>TRBJ2-4|NA|medium-sized|TRBV28
CASSPPLTTRNIQYF
TGTGCCAGCAGTCCCCCGTTGACAACCAGAAACATTCAGTACTTC
>TRBJ2-5|NA|NA|TRBV11-2
CASSPAQETQYF
TGTGCCAGCAGCCCGGCCCAAGAGACCCAGTACTTC
>TRBJ2-2|TRBD1|NA|TRBV18
CASSPGTGGVESGELFF
TGTGCCAGCTCACCCGGGACAGGGGGCGTCGAATCCGGGGAGCTGTTTTTT
>TRBJ2-1|NA|medium-sized|TRBV10-3
CAISESTGPYNEQFF
TGTGCCATCAGTGAGTCGACTGGGCCCTACAATGAGCAGTTCTTC
>TRBJ1-5|NA|medium-sized|TRBV12-3/TRBV12-4
CASSFRNQPQHF
TGTGCCAGCAGTTTTAGAAATCAGCCCCAGCATTTT
>TRBJ2-7|TRBD2|medium-sized|TRBV27
CASRTTGTSDKGQYF
TGTGCCAGCCGAACTACCGGGACTAGCGATAAAGGGCAGTACTTC
>TRBJ2-7|TRBD2|medium-sized|TRBV7-9
CASSLTSDSYEQYF
TGTGCCAGCAGCTTAACTAGCGACTCCTACGAGCAGTACTTC
>TRBJ1-5|NA|NA|TRBV5-5
CASSLTGNSNQPQHF
TGTGCCAGCAGCTTGACGGGAAATAGCAATCAGCCCCAGCATTTT
>TRBJ1-2|NA|medium-sized|TRBV6-5
CASSYFPTLLDSYNYGYTF
TGTGCCAGCAGTTACTTTCCGACGCTCCTGGACAGCTATAACTATGGCTACACCTTC
>TRBJ1-3|NA|medium-sized|TRBV10-2
CASSESLSASGNTIYF
TGCGCCAGCAGTGAGTCTTTGTCAGCCTCTGGAAACACCATATATTTT